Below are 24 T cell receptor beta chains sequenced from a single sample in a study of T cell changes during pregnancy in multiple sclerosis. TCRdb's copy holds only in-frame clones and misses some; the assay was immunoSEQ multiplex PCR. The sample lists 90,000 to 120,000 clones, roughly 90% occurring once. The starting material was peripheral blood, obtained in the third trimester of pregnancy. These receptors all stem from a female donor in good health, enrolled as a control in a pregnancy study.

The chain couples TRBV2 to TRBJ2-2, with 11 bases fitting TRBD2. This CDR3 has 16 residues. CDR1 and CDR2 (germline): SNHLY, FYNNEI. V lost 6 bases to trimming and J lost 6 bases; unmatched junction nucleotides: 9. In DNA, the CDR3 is TGTGCCAGCAGCCGTTTAGCGGGGGGGAGGGCCGGGGAGCTGTTTTTT. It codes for CASSRLAGGRAGELFF.

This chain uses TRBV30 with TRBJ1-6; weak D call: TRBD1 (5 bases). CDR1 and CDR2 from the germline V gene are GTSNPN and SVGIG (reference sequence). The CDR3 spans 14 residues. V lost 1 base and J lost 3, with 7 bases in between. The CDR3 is CAWSGQFYNSPLHF. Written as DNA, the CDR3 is TGTGCCTGGAGTGGACAGTTCTATAATTCACCCCTCCACTTT.

CDR3 DNA sequence: TGTGCCAGCAGCGTAGAGGGGGTCTCTGGAAACACCATATATTTT. Amino acids: CASSVEGVSGNTIYF. V usage is TRBV9 and J usage is TRBJ1-3; TRBD1 might be the D (6 bases). This CDR3 spans 15 amino acids. Germline assignment: CDR1 SGDLS and CDR2 YYNGEE. V was cut by 0 bases and J by 0 bases, with 7 bases left in between.

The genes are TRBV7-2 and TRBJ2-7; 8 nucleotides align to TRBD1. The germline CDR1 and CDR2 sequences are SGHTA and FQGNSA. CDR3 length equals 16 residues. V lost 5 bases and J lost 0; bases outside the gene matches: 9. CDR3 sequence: CASSPWTGPSSYEQYF. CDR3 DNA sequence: TGTGCCAGCAGCCCATGGACAGGGCCCAGCTCCTACGAGCAGTACTTC. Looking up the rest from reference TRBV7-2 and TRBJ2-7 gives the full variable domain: GAGVSQSPSNKVTEKGKDVELRCDPISGHTALYWYRQSLGQGLEFLIYFQGNSAPDKSGLPSDRFSAERTGGSVSTLTIQRTQQEDSAVYLCASSPWTGPSSYEQYFGPGTRLTVT.

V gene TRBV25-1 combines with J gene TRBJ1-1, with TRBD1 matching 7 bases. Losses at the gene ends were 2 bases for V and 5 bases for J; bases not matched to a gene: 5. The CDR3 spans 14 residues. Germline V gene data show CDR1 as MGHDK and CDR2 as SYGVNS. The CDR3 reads CASSEVWGQTEAFF. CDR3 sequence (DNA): TGTGCCAGCAGTGAAGTTTGGGGACAGACTGAAGCTTTCTTT.

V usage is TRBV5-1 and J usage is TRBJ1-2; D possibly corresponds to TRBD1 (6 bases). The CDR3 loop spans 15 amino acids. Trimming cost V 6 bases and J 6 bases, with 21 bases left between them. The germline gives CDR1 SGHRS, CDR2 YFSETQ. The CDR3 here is CASTIFVGARHGYTF. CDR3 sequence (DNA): TGCGCCAGCACCATTTTCGTGGGGGCCAGGCATGGCTACACCTTC.

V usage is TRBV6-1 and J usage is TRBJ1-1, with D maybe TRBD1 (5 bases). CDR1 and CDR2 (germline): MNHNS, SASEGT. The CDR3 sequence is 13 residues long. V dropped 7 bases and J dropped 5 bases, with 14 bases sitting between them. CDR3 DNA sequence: TGTGCCAGCACCCCGGGGGAACGAACTGAAGCTTTCTTT. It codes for CASTPGERTEAFF.

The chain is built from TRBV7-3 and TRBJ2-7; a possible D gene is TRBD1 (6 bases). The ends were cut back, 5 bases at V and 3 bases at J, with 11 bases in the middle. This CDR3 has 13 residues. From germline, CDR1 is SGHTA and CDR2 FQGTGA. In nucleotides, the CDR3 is TGTGCCAGCAGCGCCCAGGACAGCTACGAGCAGTACTTC. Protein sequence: CASSAQDSYEQYF.

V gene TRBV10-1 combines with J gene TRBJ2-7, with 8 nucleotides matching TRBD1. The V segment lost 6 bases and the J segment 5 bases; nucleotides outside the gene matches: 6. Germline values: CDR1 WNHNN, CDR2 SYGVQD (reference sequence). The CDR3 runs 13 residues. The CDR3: CASRDRGLHEQYF. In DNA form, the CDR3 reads TGCGCCAGCAGAGACAGGGGTCTCCACGAGCAGTACTTC.

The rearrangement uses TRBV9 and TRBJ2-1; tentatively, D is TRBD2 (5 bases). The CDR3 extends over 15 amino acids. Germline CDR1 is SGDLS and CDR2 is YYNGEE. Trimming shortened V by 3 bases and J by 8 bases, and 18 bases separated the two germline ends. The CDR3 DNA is TGTGCCAGCAGCGGGACTCCCAACCTTATCGATGAGCAGTTCTTC. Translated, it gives CASSGTPNLIDEQFF. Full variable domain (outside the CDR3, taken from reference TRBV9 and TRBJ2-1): DSGVTQTPKHLITATGQRVTLRCSPRSGDLSVYWYQQSLDQGLQFLIQYYNGEERAKGNILERFSAQQFPDLHSELNLSSLELGDSALYFCASSGTPNLIDEQFFGPGTRLTVL.

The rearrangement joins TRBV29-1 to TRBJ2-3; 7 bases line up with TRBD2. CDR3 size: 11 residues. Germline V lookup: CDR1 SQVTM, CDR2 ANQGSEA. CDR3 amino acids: CGGGNTDTQYF. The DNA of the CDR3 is TGCGGGGGGGGTAACACAGATACGCAGTATTTT.

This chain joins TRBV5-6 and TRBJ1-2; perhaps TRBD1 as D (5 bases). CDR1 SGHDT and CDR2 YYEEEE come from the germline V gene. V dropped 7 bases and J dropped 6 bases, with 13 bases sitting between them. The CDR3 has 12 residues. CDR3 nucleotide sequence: TGTGCCAGCGTTCAGGGTCGAAATGGCTACACCTTC. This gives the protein CASVQGRNGYTF.

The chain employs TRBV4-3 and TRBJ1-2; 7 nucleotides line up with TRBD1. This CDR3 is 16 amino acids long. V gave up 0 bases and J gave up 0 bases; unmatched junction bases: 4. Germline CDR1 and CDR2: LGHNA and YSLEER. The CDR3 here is CASSQDRGTANYGYTF. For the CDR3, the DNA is TGCGCCAGCAGCCAAGATCGGGGGACAGCTAACTATGGCTACACCTTC.

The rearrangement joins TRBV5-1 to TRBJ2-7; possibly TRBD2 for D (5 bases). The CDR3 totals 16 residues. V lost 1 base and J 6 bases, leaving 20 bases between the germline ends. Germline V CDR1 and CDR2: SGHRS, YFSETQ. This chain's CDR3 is CASSLLAAGRAVEQYF. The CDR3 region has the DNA TGCGCCAGCAGCTTGTTGGCCGCCGGGCGGGCCGTCGAGCAGTACTTC.

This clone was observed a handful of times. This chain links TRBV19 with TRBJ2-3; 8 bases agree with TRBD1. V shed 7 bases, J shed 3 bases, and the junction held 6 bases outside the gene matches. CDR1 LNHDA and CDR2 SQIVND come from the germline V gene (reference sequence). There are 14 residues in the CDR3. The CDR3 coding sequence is TGTGCCAGTAAATGGACAGGGAGAACAGATACGCAGTATTTT. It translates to CASKWTGRTDTQYF.

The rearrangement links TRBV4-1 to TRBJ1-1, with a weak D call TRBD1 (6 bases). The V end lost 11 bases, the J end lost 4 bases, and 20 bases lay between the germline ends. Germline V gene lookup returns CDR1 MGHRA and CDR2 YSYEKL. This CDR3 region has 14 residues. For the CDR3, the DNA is TGCGCCTCGAATTTCGGGGGGCAGGGCACTGAAGCTTTCTTT. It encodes CASNFGGQGTEAFF.

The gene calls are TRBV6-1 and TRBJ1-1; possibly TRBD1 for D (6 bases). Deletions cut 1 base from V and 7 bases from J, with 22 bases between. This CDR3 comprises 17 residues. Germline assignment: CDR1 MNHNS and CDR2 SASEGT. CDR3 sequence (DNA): TGTGCCAGCAGTGAAGTGGATTGGGGGGGCCCCGAACGTGAAGCTTTCTTT. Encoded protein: CASSEVDWGGPEREAFF.

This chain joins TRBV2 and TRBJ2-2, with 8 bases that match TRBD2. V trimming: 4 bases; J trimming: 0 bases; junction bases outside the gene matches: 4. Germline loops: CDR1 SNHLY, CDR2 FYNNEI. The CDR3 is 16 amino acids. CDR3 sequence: CASSVAGSPNTGELFF. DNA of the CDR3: TGTGCCAGCAGTGTAGCGGGGAGCCCGAACACCGGGGAGCTGTTTTTT.

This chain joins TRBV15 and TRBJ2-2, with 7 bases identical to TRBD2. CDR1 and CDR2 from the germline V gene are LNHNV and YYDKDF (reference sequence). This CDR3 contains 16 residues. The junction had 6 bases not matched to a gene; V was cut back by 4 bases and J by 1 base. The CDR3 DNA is TGTGCCACCAGCACACGGGGAGGGTTGAACACCGGGGAGCTGTTTTTT. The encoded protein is CATSTRGGLNTGELFF.

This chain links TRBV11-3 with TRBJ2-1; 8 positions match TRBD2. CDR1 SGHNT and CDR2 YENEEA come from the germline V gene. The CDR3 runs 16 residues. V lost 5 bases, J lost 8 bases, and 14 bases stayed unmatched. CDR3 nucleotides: TGTGCCAGCAGCCCCGGGAGGGGTCCGGTTATGGATGAGCAGTTCTTC. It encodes CASSPGRGPVMDEQFF.

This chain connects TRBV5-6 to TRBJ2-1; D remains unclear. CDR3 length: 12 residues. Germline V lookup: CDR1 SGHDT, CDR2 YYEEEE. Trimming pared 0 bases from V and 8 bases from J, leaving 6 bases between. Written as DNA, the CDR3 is TGTGCCAGCAGCTTGGTACGGGATGAGCAGTTCTTC. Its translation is CASSLVRDEQFF.

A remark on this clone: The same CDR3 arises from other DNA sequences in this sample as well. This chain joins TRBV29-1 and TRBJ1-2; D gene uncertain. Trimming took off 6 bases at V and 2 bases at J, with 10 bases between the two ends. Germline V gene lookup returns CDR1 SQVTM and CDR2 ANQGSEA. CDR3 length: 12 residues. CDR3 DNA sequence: TGCAGCGTAGAGGGATCAAACTATGGCTACACCTTC. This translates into CSVEGSNYGYTF.

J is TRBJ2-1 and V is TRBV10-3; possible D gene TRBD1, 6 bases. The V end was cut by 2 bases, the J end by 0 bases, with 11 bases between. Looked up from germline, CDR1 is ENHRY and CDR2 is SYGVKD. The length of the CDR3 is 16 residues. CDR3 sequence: CAISEGPRGSYNEQFF. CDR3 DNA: TGTGCCATCAGTGAGGGGCCCAGGGGCTCCTACAATGAGCAGTTCTTC.

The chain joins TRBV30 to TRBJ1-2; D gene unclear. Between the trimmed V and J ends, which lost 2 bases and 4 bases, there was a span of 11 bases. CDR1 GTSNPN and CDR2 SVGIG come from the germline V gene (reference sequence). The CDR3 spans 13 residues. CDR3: CAWSSGPFYGYTF. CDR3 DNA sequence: TGTGCCTGGAGTTCTGGGCCATTCTATGGCTACACCTTC.